Presented here are 23 T cell receptor beta chains from one specimen sequenced in a study of T-cell reconstitution after alpha-beta-depleted transplantation in children. Molecular barcoding with unique molecular identifiers was used for the TCRbeta library. TCRdb analysed the PCR reads with MiXCR anew, one entry per CDR3 protein. In the table there are 450,000 to 600,000 distinct CDR3 sequences, around a third of which are singletons. The sequencing used PBMCs from the stem cell graft donor, collected from the stem cell graft. These TCRs come from a human donor who donated a stem cell graft to a child with aplastic anemia.

The V gene is TRBV5-1, the J gene TRBJ2-1; the match to TRBD1 covers 7 bases. V was pared by 4 bases and J by 8 bases, with 12 bases of the junction left unmatched. This CDR3 is 15 amino acids long. The germline CDR1 and CDR2 sequences are SGHRS and YFSETQ. The CDR3: CASSASGQPYDEQFF. The DNA for the CDR3 is TGCGCCAGCAGCGCGTCGGGACAGCCTTACGATGAGCAGTTCTTC.

The chain has TRBV19 and TRBJ1-1, with a possible D match to TRBD1 (6 bases). There are 16 residues in the CDR3. V gave up 3 bases and J gave up 1 base, with 15 bases separating them. Germline V CDR1 and CDR2: LNHDA, SQIVND (reference sequence). The CDR3 region is CASSIKVWGANTEAFF. CDR3 coding DNA: TGTGCCAGTAGTATTAAAGTCTGGGGGGCGAACACTGAAGCTTTCTTT.

The chain is built from TRBV7-2 and TRBJ2-1; D is unclear. Trimming took 5 bases from V and 5 from J, leaving 16 bases between them. The CDR3 spans 15 residues. The germline V gene encodes CDR1 SGHTA and CDR2 FQGNSA. The CDR3 nucleotides read TGTGCCAGCAGCCCTCAGCGAACGGCGAACAATGAGCAGTTCTTC. This encodes CASSPQRTANNEQFF.

This chain joins TRBV12-3 or TRBV12-4 and TRBJ2-1, with D perhaps being TRBD1 or TRBD2 (5 bases each). The CDR3 is 18 amino acids. Trimming stripped 3 bases from V and 2 bases from J, with 20 bases between. The CDR3 is CASSLGQGEGSAYNEQFF. The CDR3 DNA is TGTGCCAGCAGTTTGGGCCAGGGAGAAGGATCGGCCTACAATGAGCAGTTCTTC.

The chain couples TRBV6-1 to TRBJ1-2; 9 bases line up with TRBD1. Germline CDR1 MNHNS, CDR2 SASEGT. The CDR3 runs 15 residues. The ends lost 5 bases at V and 1 base at J; junction bases unmatched: 5. In DNA form, the CDR3 reads TGTGCCAGCAGTCGGCCGGGACAGGGTAACTATGGCTACACCTTC. The encoded protein is CASSRPGQGNYGYTF.

This clonotype occurred a few times. The chain combines TRBV7-3 with TRBJ2-1, with D possibly TRBD1 on 6 matching bases. The CDR3 runs to 14 residues. The germline V and J ends were trimmed by 2 bases and 10 bases, with 15 bases remaining between them. Looked up from germline, CDR1 is SGHTA and CDR2 is FQGTGA. The CDR3 reads CASSLGDIGREQFF. The CDR3 coding sequence is TGTGCCAGCAGCTTAGGGGACATTGGGCGGGAGCAGTTCTTC. Supplemented by reference TRBV7-3 and TRBJ2-1, the full variable domain reads GAGVSQTPSNKVTEKGKYVELRCDPISGHTALYWYRQSLGQGPEFLIYFQGTGAADDSGLPNDRFFAVRPEGSVSTLKIQRTERGDSAVYLCASSLGDIGREQFFGPGTRLTVL.

The CDR3 DNA reads TGTGCCAGTCTTGCGGGACTGACGCCCTCCTACGACCAGTACGTC. Translated: CASLAGLTPSYDQYV. The chain recombines TRBV6-1 with TRBJ2-7, with D tentatively TRBD2 (6 bases). The germline V gene encodes CDR1 MNHNS and CDR2 SASEGT. CDR3 size: 15 residues.

The chain employs TRBV3-1 and TRBJ1-1; 7 bases agree with TRBD1. Germline V lookup: CDR1 LGHDT, CDR2 YNNKEL (reference sequence). The V and J ends lost 1 base and 4 bases, in that order; junction bases with no gene match: 3. The CDR3 is 14 residues long. The CDR3 loop reads CASSQVSGGTEAFF. CDR3 DNA sequence: TGTGCCAGCAGCCAAGTCTCAGGGGGCACTGAAGCTTTCTTT.

This clonotype has only a few counts. The CDR3 DNA reads TGTGCCAGCAGCTTAGCCGGGACAGTCTTCGAGCAGTACTTC. Its protein is CASSLAGTVFEQYF. The rearrangement uses TRBV7-6 and TRBJ2-7; 7 bases are shared with TRBD1. Trimming took 0 bases from V and 6 from J; bases not matched to a gene: 5. This CDR3 contains 14 residues. In germline, CDR1 is SGHVS, CDR2 FNYEAQ.

This clonotype appeared a few times. This sequence joins TRBV5-6 and TRBJ2-3, with 8 bases fitting TRBD2. CDR1 and CDR2 (germline): SGHDT, YYEEEE. This CDR3 contains 16 residues. J gave up 6 bases and V 0 bases, and 9 bases lay outside the gene matches. CDR3 in DNA: TGTGCCAGCAGCTTGGCGGGAGGGCCTATTATCGATACGCAGTATTTT. As protein: CASSLAGGPIIDTQYF. The variable domain in full, with the rest retrieved from reference TRBV5-6 and TRBJ2-3, is DAGVTQSPTHLIKTRGQQVTLRCSPKSGHDTVSWYQQALGQGPQFIFQYYEEEERQRGNFPDRFSGHQFPNYSSELNVNALLLGDSALYLCASSLAGGPIIDTQYFGPGTRLTVL.

The chain joins TRBV30 to TRBJ1-1; D ambiguous. V was shortened by 6 bases and J by 8 bases, with 10 bases between the two germline ends. This CDR3 region has 10 residues. CDR1 and CDR2 (germline): GTSNPN, SVGIG (reference sequence). CDR3: CACFRLEAFF. DNA of the CDR3: TGTGCCTGCTTCCGATTGGAAGCTTTCTTT.

This clonotype was found once. The chain links TRBV9 to TRBJ2-1, with a possible D match to TRBD1 (6 bases). Germline loops: CDR1 SGDLS, CDR2 YYNGEE. V dropped 2 bases and J dropped 3 bases, with 15 bases sitting between them. This CDR3 has 16 amino acids. The DNA of the CDR3 is TGTGCCAGCAGCGTGACCAAGGGGGACGGCTACAATGAGCAGTTCTTC. As protein: CASSVTKGDGYNEQFF.

Comments on this clonotype: The junction shows a germline mismatch at one end, possibly a read error. The chain uses TRBV12-3 or TRBV12-4 and TRBJ2-1, with 12 nucleotides matching TRBD2. The CDR3 has 14 amino acids. The CDR3 DNA reads TGTGCCAGCAGTCTAGCGGGAGGGCCCACTGAGCAGTTCTTC. This sequence encodes CASSLAGGPTEQFF.

This clonotype was recorded a few times. V and J are TRBV6-2 or TRBV6-3 and TRBJ2-1; 8 positions agree with TRBD2. The CDR3 loop spans 20 amino acids. Germline V gives CDR1 MNHEY, CDR2 SVGEGT. J lost 1 base, V lost 6 bases, and 20 bases had no gene match. The CDR3 DNA sequence: TGTGCCAGCAGGCCGGCCGGGGGAGCGGGAGTCTTGGGGTCCTACAATGAGCAGTTCTTC. Protein: CASRPAGGAGVLGSYNEQFF.

The chain's CDR3 is CASSIVDVSYNEQFF. CDR3 DNA: TGTGCCAGTAGTATAGTGGATGTATCCTACAATGAGCAGTTCTTC. The chain employs TRBV19 and TRBJ2-1; D unclear. This CDR3 is built from 15 residues. The V and J ends lost 1 base and 1 base respectively, with 8 bases between them. Germline loops: CDR1 LNHDA, CDR2 SQIVND (reference sequence).

The V call is TRBV28, the J call TRBJ2-7; 8 bases map to TRBD1. CDR1 MDHEN and CDR2 SYDVKM come from the germline V gene. V lost 6 bases and J lost 0; bases outside the gene matches: 10. The CDR3 runs to 16 residues. DNA of the CDR3: TGTGCCAGCAGCCCTCAGGGGGCCAGCCCCTCCTACGAGCAGTACTTC. Residues: CASSPQGASPSYEQYF.

By frequency in the sample, this clonotype is medium-sized. This rearrangement joins TRBV7-2 to TRBJ1-4, with D perhaps matching TRBD1 (6 bases). Trimming removed 2 bases from V and 4 bases from J, with 14 bases in between. This CDR3 is built from 16 residues. CDR1 is SGHTA, CDR2 FQGNSA, per germline. CDR3: CASSLYGGQINEKLFF. The CDR3 nucleotides read TGTGCCAGCAGCTTATATGGCGGACAGATTAATGAAAAACTGTTTTTT.

The rearrangement links TRBV10-3 to TRBJ2-7, with 11 bases matching TRBD2. This CDR3 contains 15 residues. Germline V CDR1 and CDR2: ENHRY, SYGVKD. V shed 3 bases, J shed 4 bases, and the junction held 5 bases outside the gene matches. The CDR3 DNA sequence: TGTGCCATCAGTGACCTCGGGACTAGCGGTTACGAGCAGTACTTC. Its translation: CAISDLGTSGYEQYF.

In its sample, this clonotype was seen a few times. V usage is TRBV5-5 and J usage is TRBJ2-5; a weak D match, TRBD2 (5 bases). Between the trimmed V and J ends, which lost 0 bases and 7 bases, there was a span of 16 bases. This CDR3 comprises 15 residues. In germline, CDR1 is SGHKS, CDR2 YYEKEE (reference sequence). The CDR3 DNA reads TGTGCCAGCAGCTTGGGCCGGACTCCAACGGGGACCCAGTACTTC. Its protein product is CASSLGRTPTGTQYF.

This clonotype was counted only a few times. This chain joins TRBV7-9 and TRBJ2-1; 8 positions agree with TRBD1. This CDR3 is 15 amino acids long. CDR1 SEHNR and CDR2 FQNEAQ come from the germline V gene (reference sequence). The ends lost 5 bases at V and 6 bases at J; junction bases unmatched: 9. The CDR3 reads CASSEPGTGSNEQFF. In nucleotides, the CDR3 is TGTGCCAGCAGCGAACCTGGGACAGGTTCCAATGAGCAGTTCTTC.

This clonotype was detected ten times or more. The CDR3: CSVIQGIDGYTF. Written as DNA, the CDR3 is TGCAGCGTTATACAGGGGATCGATGGCTACACCTTC. This sequence joins TRBV29-1 and TRBJ1-2; TRBD1 matches 7 bases. This CDR3 is 12 amino acids long. The J segment lost 6 bases and the V segment lost 5 bases, leaving 6 bases of the junction unmatched. Germline CDR1 is SQVTM and CDR2 is ANQGSEA.

The chain is built from TRBV6-2 or TRBV6-3 and TRBJ2-1, with D hard to call. Germline loops: CDR1 MNHEY, CDR2 SVGEGT. V was trimmed by 0 bases and J by 5 bases, leaving 2 bases between them. The CDR3 consists of 12 residues. In DNA, the CDR3 is TGTGCCAGCAGTTACTCTGACAATGAGCAGTTCTTC. Its translation: CASSYSDNEQFF.

The table lists this clonotype with a few counts. The gene calls are TRBV4-2 and TRBJ2-5, with a possible D match to TRBD2 (6 bases). Trimming removed 4 bases from V and 5 bases from J, with 14 bases in between. This CDR3 contains 14 residues. Looked up from germline, CDR1 is LGHNA and CDR2 is YNFKEQ. The CDR3 sequence: CASSPSGGMETQYF. The DNA of the CDR3 is TGTGCCAGCAGCCCCAGCGGCGGGATGGAGACCCAGTACTTC.